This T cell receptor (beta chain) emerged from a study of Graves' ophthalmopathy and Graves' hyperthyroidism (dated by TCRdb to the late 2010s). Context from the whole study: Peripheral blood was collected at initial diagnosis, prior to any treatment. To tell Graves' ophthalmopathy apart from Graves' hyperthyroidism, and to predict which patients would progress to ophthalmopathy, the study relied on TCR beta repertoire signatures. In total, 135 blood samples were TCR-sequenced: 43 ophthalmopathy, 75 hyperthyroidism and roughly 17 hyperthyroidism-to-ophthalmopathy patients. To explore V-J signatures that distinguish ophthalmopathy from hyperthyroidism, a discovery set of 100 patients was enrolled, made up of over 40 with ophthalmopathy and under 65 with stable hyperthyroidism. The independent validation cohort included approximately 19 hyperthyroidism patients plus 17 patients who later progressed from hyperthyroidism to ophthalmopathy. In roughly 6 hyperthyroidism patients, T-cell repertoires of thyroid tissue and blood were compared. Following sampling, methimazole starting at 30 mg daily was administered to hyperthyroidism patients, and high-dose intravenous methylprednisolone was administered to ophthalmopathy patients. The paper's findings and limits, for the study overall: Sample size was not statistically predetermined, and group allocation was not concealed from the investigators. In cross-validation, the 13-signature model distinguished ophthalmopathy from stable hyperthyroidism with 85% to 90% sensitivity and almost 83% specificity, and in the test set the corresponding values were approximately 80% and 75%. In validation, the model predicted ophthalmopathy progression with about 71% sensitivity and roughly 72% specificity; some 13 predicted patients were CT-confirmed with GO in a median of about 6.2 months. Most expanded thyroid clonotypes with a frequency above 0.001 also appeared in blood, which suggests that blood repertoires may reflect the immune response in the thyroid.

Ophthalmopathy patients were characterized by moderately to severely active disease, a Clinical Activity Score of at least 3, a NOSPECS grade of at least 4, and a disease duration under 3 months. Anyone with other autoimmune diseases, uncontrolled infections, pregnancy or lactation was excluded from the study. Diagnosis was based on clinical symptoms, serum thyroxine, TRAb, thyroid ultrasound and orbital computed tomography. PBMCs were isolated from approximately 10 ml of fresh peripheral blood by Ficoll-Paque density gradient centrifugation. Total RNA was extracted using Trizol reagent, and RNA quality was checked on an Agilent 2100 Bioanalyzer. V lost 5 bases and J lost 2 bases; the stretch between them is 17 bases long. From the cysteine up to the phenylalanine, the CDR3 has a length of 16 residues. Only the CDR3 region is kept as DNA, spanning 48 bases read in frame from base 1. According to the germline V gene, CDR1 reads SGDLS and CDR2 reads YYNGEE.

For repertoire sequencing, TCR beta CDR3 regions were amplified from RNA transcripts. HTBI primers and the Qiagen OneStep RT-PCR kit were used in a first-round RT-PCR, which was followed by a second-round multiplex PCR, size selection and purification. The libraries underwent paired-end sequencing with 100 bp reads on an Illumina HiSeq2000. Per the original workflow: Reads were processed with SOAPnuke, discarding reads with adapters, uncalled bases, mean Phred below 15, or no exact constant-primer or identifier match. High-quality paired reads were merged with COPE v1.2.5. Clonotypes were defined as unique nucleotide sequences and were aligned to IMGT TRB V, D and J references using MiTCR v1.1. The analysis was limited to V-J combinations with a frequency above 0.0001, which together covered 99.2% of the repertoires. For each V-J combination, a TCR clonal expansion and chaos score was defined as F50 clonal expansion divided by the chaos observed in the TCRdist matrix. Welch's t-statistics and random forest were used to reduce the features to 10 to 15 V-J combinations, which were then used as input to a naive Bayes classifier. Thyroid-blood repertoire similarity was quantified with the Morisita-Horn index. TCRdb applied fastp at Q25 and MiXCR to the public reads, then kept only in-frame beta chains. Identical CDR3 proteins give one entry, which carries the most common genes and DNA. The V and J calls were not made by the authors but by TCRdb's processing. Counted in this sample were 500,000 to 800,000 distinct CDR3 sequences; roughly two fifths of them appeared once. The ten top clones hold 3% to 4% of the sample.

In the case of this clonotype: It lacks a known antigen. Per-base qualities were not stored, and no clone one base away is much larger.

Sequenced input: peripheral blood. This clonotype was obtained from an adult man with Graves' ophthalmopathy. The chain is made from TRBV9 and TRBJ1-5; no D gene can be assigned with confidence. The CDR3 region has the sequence CASSLGGSEGNQPQHF. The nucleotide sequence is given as TGTGCCAGCAGTTTAGGCGGATCTGAGGGCAATCAGCCCCAGCATTTT.